These T cell receptor beta chains were read from a single sample in a study of cytomegalovirus exposure and HLA in healthy donors. Data came from immunoSEQ multiplex PCR; TCRdb stores just in-frame clones and leaves some out. Counted here are some 140,000 clones, about 85% occurring once; the ten biggest clones make up about 3.1%. Sequenced sample: PBMCs. These receptors came from a female donor in good health and CMV-seronegative. CDR3s include the opening cysteine and the closing phenylalanine or tryptophan. D genes are given only for firm matches. The listing skips clone size in some rows; elsewhere it reads once, few, many or a size class.

V	D	size	J	DNA	CDR3
TRBV6-5	.	.	TRBJ2-1	TGTGCCAGCAGTTACACCCCGGAGGGGAATGAGCAGTTCTTC	CASSYTPEGNEQFF
TRBV15	.	once	TRBJ1-1	TGTGCCACCAGCAGTCCCTTGGGGGGGACGCGGGCTTTCTTT	CATSSPLGGTRAFF
TRBV30	TRBD2	.	TRBJ2-3	TGTGCCTGGAGCGCGGGGGGACGGGATACGCAGTATTTT	CAWSAGGRDTQYF
TRBV4-1	TRBD1	.	TRBJ2-6	TGCGCCAGCAGCCAAGGACAGGGGGTAATTCGTGGGGCCAACGTCCTGACTTTC	CASSQGQGVIRGANVLTF
TRBV30	.	.	TRBJ2-7	TGTGCCTGGTCCAGGACCTACGAGCAGTACTTC	CAWSRTYEQYF
TRBV28	.	.	TRBJ1-1	TGTGCCAGCAGTCTGAACAGGGCCCCTGGGGAATCTGAAGCTTTCTTT	CASSLNRAPGESEAFF
TRBV7-7	.	.	TRBJ2-6	TGTGCTAGCACCCCAGGCTCTGGGGCCAACGTCCTGACTTTC	CASTPGSGANVLTF
TRBV7-9	.	few	TRBJ1-4	TGTTCCAGCAGCCCGCCTTGGGGCCAGGATGGTGAAAAACTGTTTTTT	CSSSPPWGQDGEKLFF
TRBV11-3	TRBD1	.	TRBJ2-4	TGTGCCAGCAGCCGACGGGACAGTGGCTTAAAAAACATTCAGTACTTC	CASSRRDSGLKNIQYF
TRBV7-3	.	few	TRBJ1-1	TGTGCCAGCAGGAGGGAGGCGAACACTGAAGCTTTCTTT	CASRREANTEAFF
TRBV7-8	.	.	TRBJ2-7	TGTGCCAGCAGCTCCGGGGGCGAGCAGTACTTC	CASSSGGEQYF
TRBV20-1	.	.	TRBJ1-2	TGCAGTGTCAAGGGGTCCTATGGCTACACCTTC	CSVKGSYGYTF
TRBV7-9	TRBD2	.	TRBJ2-2	TGTGCCACCATTGGGACTAGCGGGACCCAAGGTGGGGAGCTGTTTTTT	CATIGTSGTQGGELFF
TRBV13	.	.	TRBJ2-7	TGTGCCAGCAGCTTATCCGAGCGGAACGAGCAGTACTTC	CASSLSERNEQYF
TRBV4-1	.	.	TRBJ2-1	TGCGCCAGCAGCCCCCCGGGTCGTGGGGCGGATGAGCAGTTCTTC	CASSPPGRGADEQFF
TRBV10-1	.	.	TRBJ2-4	TGCGCCAGCAGTGAGTCACAACAGGGCGGCAACATTCAGTACTTC	CASSESQQGGNIQYF
TRBV5-1	TRBD2	.	TRBJ2-5	TGCGCCAGCAGCTACGCTAGCGGGGGGGCCCGTGAGACCCAGTACTTC	CASSYASGGARETQYF
TRBV25-1	TRBD1	.	TRBJ2-1	TGTGCCAGCAGTGAACTAGCCCTTCAGGGGGCCAATGAGCAGTTCTTC	CASSELALQGANEQFF
TRBV4-1	.	.	TRBJ1-3	TGCGCCAGCAGCCAAGATCGAGGGGGTTCTGGAAACACCATATATTTT	CASSQDRGGSGNTIYF
TRBV2	TRBD1	.	TRBJ1-1	TGTGCCAGCAGTGGGGGACAGCTCACTGAAGCTTTCTTT	CASSGGQLTEAFF
TRBV4-1	TRBD1	.	TRBJ1-4	TGCGCCAGCAGCTTACAGGGGGTAGGTGAAAAACTGTTTTTT	CASSLQGVGEKLFF
TRBV5-4	.	.	TRBJ2-1	TGTGCCAGCAGCTTGGACCTAAGCTCCTACAATGAGCAGTTCTTC	CASSLDLSSYNEQFF
TRBV30	.	.	TRBJ1-2	TGTGCCTGGAGTGTAGAGAACTATGGCTACACCTTC	CAWSVENYGYTF
TRBV11-2	.	.	TRBJ1-3	TGTGCCAGCAGCCAAGGAGGTCACTCTGGAAACACCATATATTTT	CASSQGGHSGNTIYF
TRBV9	TRBD2	.	TRBJ2-1	TGTGCCAGCAGCGTATCAGCGGGGGGACACAATGAGCAGTTCTTC	CASSVSAGGHNEQFF
TRBV5-4	TRBD2	.	TRBJ2-4	TGTGCCAGCAGCTCAGGGGGACTAGCGGATAAAAACATTCAGTACTTC	CASSSGGLADKNIQYF
TRBV6-5	.	.	TRBJ1-2	TGTGCCAGCAGTTTGTCCCGAGTCTATGGCTACACCTTC	CASSLSRVYGYTF
TRBV11-1	TRBD1	few	TRBJ2-1	TGTGCCAGCAGCCAGGGACAGGGTAGCGAATTTAGGCAGTTCTTC	CASSQGQGSEFRQFF